This T cell receptor beta chain came from a study of metastatic and nonmetastatic thyroid tumors. Study overall: Repertoires of blood and of tissue (tumor or nodule) from malignant and benign thyroid patients were compared. Broader study findings: Significantly higher TCR beta diversity was reportedly seen in malignant thyroid tumors than benign nodules, in blood and tumor.

This clone was recorded a few times. Its matching antigen is unknown. The length of the CDR3 is 13 residues. Germline CDR1 and CDR2: KGHDR and SFDVKD. The V end lost 3 bases, the J end lost 3 bases, and 8 bases lay between the germline ends. Via MiXCR, TCRdb re-called the PCR reads. Here the sample spans 45,000 or so clones, about 4% being singletons. All patients were treatment-naive before thyroid surgery. This clonotype was obtained from a female donor with papillary thyroid cancer or a benign thyroid nodule (not recorded which). Some clones in this sample may be carry-over from other donors' samples. The chain employs TRBV24-1 and TRBJ2-7; maybe TRBD1 (6 bases). Sequences were obtained from blood. The CDR3 protein is CATSDGGGYEQYF. In DNA form, the CDR3 reads TGTGCCACCAGTGATGGGGGCGGCTACGAGCAGTACTTC.